This T cell receptor (beta chain) was captured in a study of cytomegalovirus exposure and HLA in healthy donors. Overall study results and limits: Researchers reportedly found TCR beta sequences accurately predicted most subjects' HLA-A and HLA-B alleles. CMV serostatus was the sole immune exposure information available.

The PCR employed 60 Vbeta primers together with 13 Jbeta primers. Repertoires were generated with immunoSEQ multiplex PCR, while TCRdb's copy carries only in-frame clones and drops some. Of about 180,000 clones detected, around three quarters appear once; the ten largest clones hold about 2.1%. Germline trimming cut 3 bases from V and 9 bases from J; bases unmatched to any gene: 11. This CDR3 region has 16 residues. From germline, CDR1 is SEHNR and CDR2 FQNEAQ (reference sequence). As to this clone: Its antigen is undetermined.

Sequencing was done on a sample of PBMCs. The gene calls are TRBV7-9 and TRBJ2-5, with 12 bases aligning to TRBD2. This TCR was recovered from a woman between 25 and 40 years old in good health and CMV-seronegative. This CDR3 reads CASSFRSSGGAGAQYF. CDR3 nucleotide sequence: TGTGCCAGCAGCTTCCGGTCTAGCGGGGGGGCGGGCGCCCAGTACTTC.